This T cell receptor beta chain was observed in a study of blood T cell repertoires in COVID-19. Study-wide context: The study drew acute and convalescent COVID-19 samples from the United States, Italy and Spain. From T cells, B-cell-depleted T cells, or PBMCs came the material, which was cDNA or gDNA.

This CDR3 contains 18 residues. Trimming removed 2 bases at V and 3 bases at J, with 17 bases between. CDR1 LGHNA and CDR2 YNFKEQ come from the germline V gene. Ages ranged from about 18 to 89 years, with residence in approximately 25 US areas. During the 2 weeks before they entered the study, exposed participants had met someone with a PCR-confirmed or clinician-diagnosed COVID-19 case. Generated by immunoSEQ multiplex PCR, the TCRdb table keeps only in-frame clones and is missing some. Of 200,000 to 250,000 clones listed, 80% to 90% are singletons. The TCR was taken from a woman under 40 who had been exposed to COVID-19. The genes are TRBV4-2 and TRBJ2-6, with D perhaps matching TRBD2 (6 bases). The specimen was PBMCs or T cells enriched from blood (not recorded which). The chain's CDR3 is CASSQSMAGLGGANVLTF. In DNA form, the CDR3 reads TGTGCCAGCAGCCAATCCATGGCGGGGTTAGGTGGGGCCAACGTCCTGACTTTC.